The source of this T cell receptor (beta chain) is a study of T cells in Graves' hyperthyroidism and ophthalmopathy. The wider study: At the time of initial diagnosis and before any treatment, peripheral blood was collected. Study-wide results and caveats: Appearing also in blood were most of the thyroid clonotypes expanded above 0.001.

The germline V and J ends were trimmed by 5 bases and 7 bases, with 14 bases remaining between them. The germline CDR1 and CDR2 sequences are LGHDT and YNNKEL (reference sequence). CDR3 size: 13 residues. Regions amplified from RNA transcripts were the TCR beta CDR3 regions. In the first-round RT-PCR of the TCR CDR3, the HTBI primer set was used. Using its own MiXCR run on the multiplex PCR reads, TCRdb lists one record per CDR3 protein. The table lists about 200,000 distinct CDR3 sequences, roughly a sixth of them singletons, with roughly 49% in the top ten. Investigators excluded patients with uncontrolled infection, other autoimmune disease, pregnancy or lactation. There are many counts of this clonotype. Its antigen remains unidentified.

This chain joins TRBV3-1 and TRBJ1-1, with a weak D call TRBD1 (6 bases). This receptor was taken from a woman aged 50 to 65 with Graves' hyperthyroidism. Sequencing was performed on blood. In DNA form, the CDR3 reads TGTGCCAGCAGCTTCAGGGACATCAGTGAAGCTTTCTTT. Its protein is CASSFRDISEAFF.